The rows below give T cell receptor beta chains drawn from one sample of a study of low-dose radiotherapy and immunotherapy resistance in tumors. TCRdb fed the reads into MiXCR, producing one record per CDR3 protein. The table has more than 90,000 distinct CDR3 sequences, 20% seen once. The input for sequencing was PBMCs, taken after low-dose radiotherapy plus immunotherapy. These receptors were taken from a male donor with prostate cancer. CDR3s include the opening cysteine and the closing phenylalanine or tryptophan. A D gene is named only where the DNA matches it firmly. Clone size is given for some rows only: seen once, a few or many times, or a class if the clone is expanded.

v_gene,d_gene,abundance,j_gene,CDR3aa,CDR3nt
TRBV5-1,NA,NA,TRBJ2-7,CASSPQRADNEQYF,TGCGCCAGCAGCCCCCAGCGGGCGGACAACGAGCAGTACTTC
TRBV3-1,NA,many,TRBJ2-1,CASTRGSSYNEQFF,TGTGCCAGCACACGGGGTAGCTCCTACAATGAGCAGTTCTTC
TRBV11-1,NA,NA,TRBJ2-1,CASNNGISYNEQFF,TGTGCCAGCAACAACGGGATTTCGTACAATGAGCAGTTCTTC
TRBV14,TRBD2,many,TRBJ2-3,CASSQDRGLAGTADTQYF,TGTGCCAGCAGCCAAGATAGGGGACTAGCGGGTACGGCAGATACGCAGTATTTT
TRBV19,NA,many,TRBJ1-2,CASSPRGQTGYTF,TGTGCCAGTAGTCCACGAGGACAGACTGGCTACACCTTC
TRBV28,TRBD2,many,TRBJ2-5,CASSPTLAGGGETQYF,TGTGCCAGCAGCCCAACCCTAGCGGGGGGCGGAGAGACCCAGTACTTC
TRBV6-5,NA,many,TRBJ2-7,CASSGSTAQYEQYF,TGTGCCAGCAGTGGTTCGACAGCTCAATACGAGCAGTACTTC
TRBV20-1,NA,many,TRBJ1-3,CSARDGRGTGNTIYF,TGCAGTGCTAGAGACGGGAGGGGGACCGGAAACACCATATATTTT
TRBV27,TRBD1,few,TRBJ2-7,CASSYPEGATGGASYEQYF,TGTGCCAGCAGTTATCCTGAGGGGGCTACAGGGGGTGCTTCCTACGAGCAGTACTTC
TRBV6-6,NA,NA,TRBJ1-1,CASRPWGARNTEAFF,TGTGCCAGCAGGCCCTGGGGGGCGCGGAACACTGAAGCTTTCTTT
TRBV4-2,NA,many,TRBJ2-2,CASSQDRAMNTGELFF,TGTGCCAGCAGCCAAGATAGGGCAATGAACACCGGGGAGCTGTTTTTT
TRBV15,TRBD2,NA,TRBJ2-1,CATSITSGGSDEQFF,TGTGCCACCAGCATCACCAGCGGGGGAAGCGATGAGCAGTTCTTC
TRBV5-1,NA,NA,TRBJ2-1,CASSRGAPPNEQFF,TGCGCCAGCAGCCGGGGGGCCCCACCCAATGAGCAGTTCTTC
TRBV19,NA,many,TRBJ2-7,CASSIFGSSYEQYF,TGTGCCAGTAGTATATTTGGCAGCTCCTACGAGCAGTACTTC
TRBV6-1,NA,many,TRBJ2-2,CARVGELFF,TGTGCCCGGGTCGGGGAGCTGTTTTTT
TRBV2,NA,many,TRBJ1-4,CASSFSGEKLFF,TGTGCCAGCAGTTTCTCAGGGGAAAAACTGTTTTTT
TRBV15,NA,many,TRBJ1-1,CATKRGADRNTEAFF,TGTGCCACCAAGAGAGGAGCAGACAGGAACACTGAAGCTTTCTTT
TRBV20-1,TRBD2,many,TRBJ2-2,CSALSAGGGDTGELFF,TGCAGTGCTCTCTCCGCGGGGGGGGGGGACACCGGGGAGCTGTTTTTT
TRBV2,NA,many,TRBJ1-5,CASSYNLYSNQPQHF,TGTGCCAGCAGTTATAACCTTTATAGCAATCAGCCCCAGCATTTT
TRBV14,NA,many,TRBJ1-2,CASSQSGSKPGGDGYTF,TGTGCCAGCAGCCAATCCGGAAGTAAGCCGGGAGGGGATGGCTACACCTTC
TRBV18,TRBD1,many,TRBJ2-1,CASSLSRDRDNEQFF,TGTGCCAGCTCACTTAGCCGGGACAGGGACAATGAGCAGTTCTTC
TRBV7-6,NA,NA,TRBJ2-2,CASSLALGGKGPGELFF,TGTGCCAGCAGCTTAGCTCTCGGAGGGAAGGGGCCCGGGGAGCTGTTTTTT